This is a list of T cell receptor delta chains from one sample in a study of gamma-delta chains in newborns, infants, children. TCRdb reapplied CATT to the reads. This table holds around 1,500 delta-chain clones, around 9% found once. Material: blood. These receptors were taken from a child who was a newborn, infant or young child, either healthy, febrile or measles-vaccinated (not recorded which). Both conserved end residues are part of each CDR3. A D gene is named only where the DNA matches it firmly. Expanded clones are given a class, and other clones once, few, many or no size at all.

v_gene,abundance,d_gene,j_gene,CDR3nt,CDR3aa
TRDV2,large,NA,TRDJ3,TGTGCCTGTGACACCTGGGGCCCCAAGCCAAGCTCCTGGGACACCCGACAGATGTTTTTC,CACDTWGPKPSSWDTRQMFF
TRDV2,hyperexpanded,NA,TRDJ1,TGTGCCTGTGACAACGGATACTTGTACACCGATAAACTCATCTTT,CACDNGYLYTDKLIF
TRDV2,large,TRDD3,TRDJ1,TGTGCCTGTGACTGCCGCTGGGGGATACGAGCCGATAAACTCATCTTT,CACDCRWGIRADKLIF
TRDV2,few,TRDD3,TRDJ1,TGTGCCTGTGAGCCACTGGGGGATACGTACACCGATAAACTCATCTTT,CACEPLGDTYTDKLIF
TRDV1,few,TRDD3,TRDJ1,TGTGCTCTTGGGGAACTCAATTTAAGCTGGGGGATACGAGATAAACTCATCTTT,CALGELNLSWGIRDKLIF
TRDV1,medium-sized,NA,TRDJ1,TGTGCTCTTGGGGTCTCGTGGTGCTACGGGGGCCACACCGATAAACTCATCTTT,CALGVSWCYGGHTDKLIF
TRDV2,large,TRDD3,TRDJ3,TGTGCCTGTGACACCGTACTGGGGGATACCTGGGACACCCGACAGATGTTTTTC,CACDTVLGDTWDTRQMFF
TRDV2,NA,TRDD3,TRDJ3,TGTGCCGGGGAAAAGGGGGATACGAGGTCCTGGGACACCAGAAAGAGGTTTTTC,CAGEKGDTRSWDTRKRFF
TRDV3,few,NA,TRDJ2,TGTGCCTTTTCGCCCGGGGAAGCTTTGACAGCACAACTCTTCTTT,CAFSPGEALTAQLFF
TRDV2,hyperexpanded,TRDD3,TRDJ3,TGTGCCTGTGACACGTACTGGGGGATACGCTCCTGGGACACCCGACAGATGTTTTTC,CACDTYWGIRSWDTRQMFF
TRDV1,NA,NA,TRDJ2,TGTGCTCTTGGGGACGGGAGCCGGGGGACAGCACAACTCTTCTTT,CALGDGSRGTAQLFF
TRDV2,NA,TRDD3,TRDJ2,TGTGCCATACTGGGGGCTCCTTTGACATCCCCACTCTTTTTT,CAILGAPLTSPLFF
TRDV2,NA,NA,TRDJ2,TGTGCCTGTGACACCGTGGATGGCCTAAGAAAGACAGCACAACTCTTCTTT,CACDTVDGLRKTAQLFF
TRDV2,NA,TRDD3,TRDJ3,TGTGCCTGTGACACCGTTTACTGGGGGATCAGGTCGTGGGACACCCGACAGATGTTTTTC,CACDTVYWGIRSWDTRQMFF
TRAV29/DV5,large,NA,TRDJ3,TGTGCAGCAAGCGCGCTGGGTTGCGCCTGGGACACCCGACAGATGTTTTTC,CAASALGCAWDTRQMFF
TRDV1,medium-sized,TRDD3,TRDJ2,TGTGCTCTTGGGGAACCACTCCTTCCTTGTACTGGGGGATCGCCGACAGCACAACTCTTCTTT,CALGEPLLPCTGGSPTAQLFF
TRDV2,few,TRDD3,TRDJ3,TGTGCCTGTGACACCGGGGGACTGGGGGATACGTATAGCTCCTGGGACACCCGACAGATGTTTTTC,CACDTGGLGDTYSSWDTRQMFF
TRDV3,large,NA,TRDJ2,TGTGCCTTTACTGGGGCCATGACAGCACAACTCTTCTTT,CAFTGAMTAQLFF
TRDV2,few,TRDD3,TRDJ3,TGTGCCTGTGACACCGCTGGGGGATACCCTTGGAGCTCCTGGGACACCCGACAGATGTTTTTC,CACDTAGGYPWSSWDTRQMFF
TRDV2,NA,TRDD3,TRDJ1,TGTGCCTGTGACACTCTCCGGGGGGATACACCTATTTACACCGATAAACTCATCTTT,CACDTLRGDTPIYTDKLIF
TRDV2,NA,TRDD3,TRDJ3,TGTGCCTGTGATTCGGTACTGGGGGATACGCTCTGGGACACCCGACAGATGTTTTTC,CACDSVLGDTLWDTRQMFF
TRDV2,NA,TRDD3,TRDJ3,TGTGCCTGTGCCACCATGGGGGATTCCTGGTACACCCGACCGCTGTTTTTC,CACATMGDSWYTRPLFF
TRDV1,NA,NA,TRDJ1,TGTGCTCTTGGGGGTTCCAGGGGGAGAACCCTCTGGTACACCGATAAACTCATCTTT,CALGGSRGRTLWYTDKLIF
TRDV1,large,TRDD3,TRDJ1,TGTGCTCTTGGGGTTCCACTTCCTCGTACTGGGGGCCCTTCCCTGTACACCGATAAACTCATCTTT,CALGVPLPRTGGPSLYTDKLIF